The clone carrying this T cell receptor beta chain has only a few counts. Measured with immunoSEQ multiplex PCR; TCRdb has only the in-frame clones, and not every one. This sample carries 100,000 to 150,000 clones, around 84% of them seen once, and the ten largest clones take 3.3%. The data belong to a study of identifying expanded T cells in peripheral blood. The germline gives CDR1 MNHNY, CDR2 SVGAGI (reference sequence). V dropped 10 bases and J dropped 5; count of bases not matched to a gene: 9. The CDR3 is 13 residues long. This TCR derives from a person aged 18 to 69 in good health. Sequenced material: blood. The genes are TRBV6-6 and TRBJ2-5; 8 bases map to TRBD2. The CDR3 DNA reads TGTGCCAACTCGGGAGGGGCCGAGGAGACCCAGTACTTC. Translated, it gives CANSGGAEETQYF.